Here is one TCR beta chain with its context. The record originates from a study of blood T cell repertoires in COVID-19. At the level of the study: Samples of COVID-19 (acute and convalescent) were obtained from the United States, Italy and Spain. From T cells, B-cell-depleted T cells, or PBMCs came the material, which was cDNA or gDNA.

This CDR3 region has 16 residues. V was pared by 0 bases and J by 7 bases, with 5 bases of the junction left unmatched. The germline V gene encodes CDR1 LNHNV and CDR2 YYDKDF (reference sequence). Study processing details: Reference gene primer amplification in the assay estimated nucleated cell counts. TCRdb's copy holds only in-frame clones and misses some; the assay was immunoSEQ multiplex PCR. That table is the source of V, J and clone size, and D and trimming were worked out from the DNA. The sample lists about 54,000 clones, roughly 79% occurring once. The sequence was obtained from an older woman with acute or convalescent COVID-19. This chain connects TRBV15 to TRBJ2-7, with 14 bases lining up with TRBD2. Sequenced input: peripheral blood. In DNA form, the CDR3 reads TGTGCCACCAGCAGAGATGGGACTAGCGGGAGCTTGGAGCAGTACTTC. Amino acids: CATSRDGTSGSLEQYF.